Each of the 17 T cell receptor beta chains below was sequenced from the same sample in a study of regulatory T cells in long-lasting Graves disease. Arm-PCR with iRepertoire HTBI primers amplified the CDR3 regions for these TCR beta libraries. One entry per CDR3 protein results from TCRdb running MiXCR on the multiplex PCR reads. The sample shows about 210,000 distinct CDR3 sequences, roughly 19% of them seen only once. Time point: newly diagnosed GD, antithyroid drugs for less than 3 months. From RNA extracted from PBMCs, the TCR library was made. This sample also appeared in a second study, on T cells in Graves' hyperthyroidism and ophthalmopathy.

The sample was peripheral blood mononuclear cells (PBMCs), taken at new diagnosis, from a patient treated with antithyroid drugs. Receptor source: a woman in her 30s with Graves disease.

The sample holds many counts of this clonotype. The chain employs TRBV15 and TRBJ2-5; tentatively, D is TRBD1 (6 bases). Per the germline V gene, CDR1 is LNHNV and CDR2 is YYDKDF (reference sequence). The CDR3 consists of 13 residues. Trimming pared 5 bases from V and 2 bases from J, leaving 9 bases between. CDR3: CATSRDRQETQYF. CDR3 coding DNA: TGTGCCACCAGCCGCGACAGGCAAGAGACCCAGTACTTC.

This clonotype was seen many times. A read error may be the cause here, since a much bigger clone is one base away. This chain connects TRBV27 to TRBJ1-1, with a possible D match to TRBD1 (5 bases). From germline, CDR1 is MNHEY and CDR2 SMNVEV (reference sequence). Trimming stripped 3 bases from V and 6 bases from J, with 8 bases between. The CDR3 has 12 residues. The CDR3 loop reads CASSFWGAEAFF. In DNA, the CDR3 is TGTGCCAGCAGTTTCTGGGGCGCTGAAGCTTTCTTT.

Points on this clonotype: This sequence is one base from a far larger clone and is likely a read error. The CDR3 DNA is TGTGCCAGCAGTTCTCAGGGTGCCCAAGAGACCCAGTACTTC. Amino acid sequence: CASSSQGAQETQYF. The chain is built from TRBV28 and TRBJ2-3; a weak D match, TRBD1 (5 bases). TRBJ2-5 matches the DNA end more closely, so the J call is doubtful. CDR3 length: 14 amino acids. Looked up from germline, CDR1 is MDHEN and CDR2 is SYDVKM.

This clonotype was found many times. This sequence joins TRBV6-2 or TRBV6-3 and TRBJ2-1, with 8 bases fitting TRBD2. V was pared by 6 bases and J by 7 bases, with 11 bases of the junction left unmatched. Per the germline V gene, CDR1 is MNHEY and CDR2 is SVGEGT. The CDR3 has 15 amino acids. The CDR3, as DNA: TGTGCCAGCAGATCCAGCGGGAGTAATATGAATGAGCAGTTCTTC. Translating it yields CASRSSGSNMNEQFF.

The rearrangement uses TRBV10-3 and TRBJ2-7, with D hard to call. Germline loops: CDR1 ENHRY, CDR2 SYGVKD. With 1 base removed from V and 6 bases from J, the gap between germline ends came to 7 bases. The CDR3 sequence is 12 residues long. CDR3 sequence: CAISEYSGEQYF. The CDR3 nucleotides read TGTGCCATCAGTGAGTATTCGGGCGAGCAGTACTTC.

This clonotype was detected many times. This sequence joins TRBV7-3 and TRBJ2-1, with D possibly matching TRBD2 (7 bases). The CDR3 spans 15 residues. CDR1 and CDR2 (germline): SGHTA, FQGTGA. V was pared by 5 bases and J by 7 bases, with 18 bases between. The CDR3 loop is CASSPSEAGANEQFF. CDR3 nucleotides: TGTGCCAGCAGCCCCAGTGAGGCGGGGGCGAATGAGCAGTTCTTC.

This clonotype was observed at least ten times. The rearrangement joins TRBV5-6 to TRBJ1-5; D gene ambiguous. Per the germline V gene, CDR1 is SGHDT and CDR2 is YYEEEE. The CDR3 runs to 14 residues. V was pared by 0 bases and J by 6 bases, with 10 bases between. CDR3 protein: CASSLGGMGQPQHF. The CDR3 DNA reads TGTGCCAGCAGCTTGGGTGGAATGGGTCAGCCCCAGCATTTT. The entire variable domain, with the rest obtained from reference TRBV5-6 and TRBJ1-5, is as follows: DAGVTQSPTHLIKTRGQQVTLRCSPKSGHDTVSWYQQALGQGPQFIFQYYEEEERQRGNFPDRFSGHQFPNYSSELNVNALLLGDSALYLCASSLGGMGQPQHFGDGTRLSIL.

Of note for this clonotype: A read error is likely here: a far larger clone is one base away. This rearrangement joins TRBV27 to TRBJ2-7; the D gene is possibly TRBD1 (5 bases). With 5 bases removed from V and 2 bases from J, the gap between germline ends came to 16 bases. CDR1 and CDR2 from the germline V gene are MNHEY and SMNVEV (reference sequence). The CDR3 has 15 residues. The CDR3 bases are TGTGCCAGCAGTGACCCTGGACATTTAGCCTACGAGCAGTACTTC. Its translation: CASSDPGHLAYEQYF.

The chain links TRBV29-1 to TRBJ1-1; D is uncertain. The CDR3 covers 14 residues. V lost 2 bases, J lost 5 bases, and 15 bases lay in between. Germline V gene sequence: CDR1 SQVTM, CDR2 ANQGSEA. CDR3 coding DNA: TGCAGCGTTGAAAGGGCGGGGTTTGTAACTGAAGCTTTCTTT. As protein: CSVERAGFVTEAFF.

Regarding this clonotype: It is likely a read error: a sequence one base away is far more abundant. This rearrangement joins TRBV20-1 to TRBJ2-1, with D perhaps matching TRBD1 (6 bases). Germline lookup yields CDR1 DFQATT and CDR2 SNEGSKA (reference sequence). This CDR3 has 13 residues. The germline V and J ends were trimmed by 3 bases and 10 bases, with 16 bases remaining between them. The CDR3 loop is CSARVGQTYEQFF. The CDR3 region has the DNA TGCAGTGCTAGGGTAGGACAGACCTACGAGCAGTTCTTC.

This clonotype was observed many times. The chain couples TRBV27 to TRBJ1-2; D not certain. V shed 3 bases and J shed 0 bases, with 5 bases lying between them. The CDR3 totals 13 residues. Germline V CDR1 and CDR2: MNHEY, SMNVEV (reference sequence). The CDR3 loop reads CASSFNTNYGYTF. As DNA, the CDR3 is TGTGCCAGCAGTTTCAATACTAACTATGGCTACACCTTC.

This clonotype was counted at least ten times. This sequence joins TRBV3-1 and TRBJ2-1, with D possibly TRBD2 on 6 matching bases. This CDR3 region has 15 residues. In germline, CDR1 is LGHDT, CDR2 YNNKEL (reference sequence). V was trimmed by 4 bases and J by 2 bases, leaving 12 bases between them. CDR3 amino acids: CASSPSPGAYNEQFF. CDR3 DNA: TGTGCCAGCAGCCCCTCGCCGGGGGCCTACAATGAGCAGTTCTTC.

The chain links TRBV15 to TRBJ2-5, with a tentative D call TRBD1 (5 bases). The closer fit of TRBJ2-1 to the DNA end suggests the J call may be wrong. Germline-derived CDR1 and CDR2 are LNHNV and YYDKDF (reference sequence). The CDR3 runs 14 residues. The CDR3, as DNA: TGTGCCACCAGCCCTCCGACAGCTTACAATGAGCAGTTCTTC. Protein: CATSPPTAYNEQFF.

This clonotype was picked up many times. The CDR3 here is CASSSRDQAGGGTQYF. CDR3 sequence (DNA): TGTGCCAGCAGCTCACGGGATCAGGCAGGTGGGGGTACGCAGTATTTT. The genes are TRBV9 and TRBJ2-3; TRBD1 or TRBD2 may be the D gene (5 bases each). The V end lost 4 bases, the J end lost 8 bases, and 23 bases lay between the germline ends. The CDR3 is 16 amino acids. CDR1 is SGDLS, CDR2 YYNGEE, per germline.

This clonotype was observed at least ten times. J is TRBJ2-1 and V is TRBV10-3; TRBD1 agrees at 10 bases. J was trimmed by 3 bases and V by 2 bases; bases with no gene match: 1. The CDR3 contains 15 residues. CDR1 is ENHRY and CDR2 is SYGVKD in the germline V gene. The CDR3 coding sequence is TGTGCCATCAGTGAGGGGACAGGGGACTACAATGAGCAGTTCTTC. Amino acid sequence: CAISEGTGDYNEQFF.

About this clonotype itself: A read error likely explains this, since a far larger clone differs by one base. This chain joins TRBV6-5 and TRBJ1-5; D perhaps matches TRBD1 (6 bases). CDR1 is MNHEY, CDR2 SVGAGI, per germline. This CDR3 contains 15 residues. The CDR3 coding sequence is TGTGCCAACAGTTCCAGGGGTTGGGGCAATCAGCCCCAGCATTTT. Its translation is CANSSRGWGNQPQHF.

This clonotype was counted at least ten times. V gene TRBV11-2 combines with J gene TRBJ2-2; perhaps TRBD1 as D (5 bases). This CDR3 spans 13 amino acids. The germline V and J ends were trimmed by 11 bases and 4 bases, with 14 bases remaining between them. The V gene's germline CDR1 is SGHAT and CDR2 FQNNGV. The CDR3 sequence is CAAPREGTGELFF. As DNA, the CDR3 is TGTGCCGCCCCCAGGGAAGGCACCGGGGAGCTGTTTTTT.